This T cell receptor beta chain was captured by sequencing in a study of synovial regulatory T cells in juvenile arthritis. Study-wide results and caveats: iaTreg cells shared more CDR3 sequences with synovial Tregs than other blood Tregs did.

CDR3 length equals 15 residues. No DNA is listed. The germline V gene has CDR1 KGHSH and CDR2 LQKENI. Note on this clone: Its antigen remains unidentified.

Clones were read by immunoSEQ multiplex PCR, and TCRdb kept only the in-frame ones, dropping some. This repertoire includes approximately 7,100 clones. Material: Treg cells from blood. The subset: remaining (HLA-DR-negative) circulating blood Treg cells. This sequence originates from a donor between 2 and 29 years old with juvenile idiopathic arthritis. This chain uses TRBV18 with TRBJ1-2. CDR3 sequence reads: CASSPTPDSNYGYTF.